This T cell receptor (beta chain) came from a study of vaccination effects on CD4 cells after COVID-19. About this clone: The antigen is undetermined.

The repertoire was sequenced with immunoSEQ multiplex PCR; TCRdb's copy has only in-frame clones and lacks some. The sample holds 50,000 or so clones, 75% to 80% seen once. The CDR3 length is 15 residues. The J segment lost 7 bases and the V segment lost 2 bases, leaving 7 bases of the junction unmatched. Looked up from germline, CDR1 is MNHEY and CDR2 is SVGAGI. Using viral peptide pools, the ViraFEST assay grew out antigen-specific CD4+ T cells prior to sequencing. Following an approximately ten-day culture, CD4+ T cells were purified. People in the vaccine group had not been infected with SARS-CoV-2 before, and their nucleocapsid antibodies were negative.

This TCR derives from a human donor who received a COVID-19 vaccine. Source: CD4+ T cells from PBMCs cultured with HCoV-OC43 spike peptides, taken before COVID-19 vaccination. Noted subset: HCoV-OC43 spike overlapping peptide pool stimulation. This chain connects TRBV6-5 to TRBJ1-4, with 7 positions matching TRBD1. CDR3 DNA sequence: TGTGCCAGCAGTTACGGGGAGGGGGCGCGTGAAAAACTGTTTTTT. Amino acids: CASSYGEGAREKLFF.